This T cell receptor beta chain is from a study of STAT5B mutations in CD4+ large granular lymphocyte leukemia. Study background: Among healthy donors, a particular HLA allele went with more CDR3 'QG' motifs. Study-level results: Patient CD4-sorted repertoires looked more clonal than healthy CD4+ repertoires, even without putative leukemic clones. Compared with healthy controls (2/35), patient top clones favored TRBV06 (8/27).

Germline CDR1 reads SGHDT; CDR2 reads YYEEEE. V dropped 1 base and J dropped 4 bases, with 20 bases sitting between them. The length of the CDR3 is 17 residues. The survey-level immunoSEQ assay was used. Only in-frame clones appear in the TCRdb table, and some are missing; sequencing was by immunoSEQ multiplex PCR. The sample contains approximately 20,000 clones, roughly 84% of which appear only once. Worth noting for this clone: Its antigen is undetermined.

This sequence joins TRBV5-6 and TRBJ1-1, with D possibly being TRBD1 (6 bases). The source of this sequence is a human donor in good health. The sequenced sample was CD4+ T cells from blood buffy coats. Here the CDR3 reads CASSLLQSKGGFTEAFF. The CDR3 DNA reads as TGTGCCAGCAGCTTGTTGCAGTCAAAGGGGGGTTTCACTGAAGCTTTCTTT.